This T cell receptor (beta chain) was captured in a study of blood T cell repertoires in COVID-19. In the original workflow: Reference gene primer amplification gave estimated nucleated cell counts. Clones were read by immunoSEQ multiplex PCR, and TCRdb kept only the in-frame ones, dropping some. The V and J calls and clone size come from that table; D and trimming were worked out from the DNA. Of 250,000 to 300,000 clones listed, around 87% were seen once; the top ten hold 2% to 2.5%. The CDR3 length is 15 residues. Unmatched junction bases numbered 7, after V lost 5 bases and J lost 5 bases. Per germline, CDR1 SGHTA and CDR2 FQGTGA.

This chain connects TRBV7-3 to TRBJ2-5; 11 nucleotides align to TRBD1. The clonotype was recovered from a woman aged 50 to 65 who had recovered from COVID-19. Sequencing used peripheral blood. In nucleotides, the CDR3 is TGTGCCAGCAGCCCCGGGACAGGGGGTGCGGAGACCCAGTACTTC. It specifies CASSPGTGGAETQYF. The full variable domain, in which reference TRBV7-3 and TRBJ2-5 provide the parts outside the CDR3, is GAGVSQTPSNKVTEKGKYVELRCDPISGHTALYWYRQSLGQGPEFLIYFQGTGAADDSGLPNDRFFAVRPEGSVSTLKIQRTERGDSAVYLCASSPGTGGAETQYFGPGTRLLVL.